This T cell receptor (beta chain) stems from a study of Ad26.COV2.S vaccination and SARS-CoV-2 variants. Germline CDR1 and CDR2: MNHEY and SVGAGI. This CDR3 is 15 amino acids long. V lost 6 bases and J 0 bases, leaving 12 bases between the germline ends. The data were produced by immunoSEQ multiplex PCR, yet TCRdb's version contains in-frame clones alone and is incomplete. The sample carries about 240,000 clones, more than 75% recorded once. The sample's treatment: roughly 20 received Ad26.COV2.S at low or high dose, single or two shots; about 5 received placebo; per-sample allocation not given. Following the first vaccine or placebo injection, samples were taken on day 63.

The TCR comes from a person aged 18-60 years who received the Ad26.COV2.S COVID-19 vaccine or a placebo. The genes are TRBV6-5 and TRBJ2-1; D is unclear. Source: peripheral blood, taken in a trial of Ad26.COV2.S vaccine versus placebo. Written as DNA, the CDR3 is TGTGCCAGCAGCCGAGAGGCTAGCTCCTACAATGAGCAGTTCTTC. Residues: CASSREASSYNEQFF.